These 8 T cell receptor beta chains came from one sample sequenced in a study of human T cells and chemical hapten exposure. Time point of the sample: patch test 3, about 24 weeks after DPC sensitization. Treatment: therapeutic diphenylcyclopropenone sensitization with weekly scalp DPC. MiXCR was run by TCRdb on the RACE reads, yielding one entry per CDR3 protein. Of approximately 80,000 distinct CDR3 sequences listed, approximately 11% are singletons. The source material was whole blood, sampled in connection with sensitization to the hapten diphenylcyclopropenone (DPC). The receptors originated from a woman in her 50s with alopecia areata. Some clones in this sample may be carry-over from other donors' samples.

The V gene is TRBV3-1, the J gene TRBJ2-1; D remains unclear. The CDR3 length is 13 residues. The germline V gene encodes CDR1 LGHDT and CDR2 YNNKEL (reference sequence). Between the trimmed V and J ends, which lost 0 bases and 10 bases, there was a span of 10 bases. CDR3 in amino acids: CASSQDRMREQFF. DNA for the CDR3: TGTGCCAGCAGCCAAGATCGGATGAGAGAGCAGTTCTTC.

This clonotype was counted many times. This chain joins TRBV29-1 and TRBJ1-4; the D gene is possibly TRBD1 (5 bases). Between the trimmed V and J ends, which lost 6 bases and 12 bases, there was a span of 11 bases. Germline loops: CDR1 SQVTM, CDR2 ANQGSEA. CDR3 size: 10 residues. CDR3: CSVNQGELFF. In DNA form, the CDR3 reads TGCAGCGTAAATCAAGGGGAACTGTTTTTT.

This clonotype was detected ten times or more. This chain links TRBV5-1 with TRBJ2-2; 9 bases map to TRBD1. The V segment lost 0 bases and the J segment 4 bases; nucleotides outside the gene matches: 7. Germline loops: CDR1 SGHRS, CDR2 YFSETQ. There are 17 residues in the CDR3. The CDR3 loop is CASSLEAQGAVTGELFF. DNA of the CDR3: TGCGCCAGCAGCTTGGAGGCACAGGGGGCTGTCACCGGGGAGCTGTTTTTT.

This chain connects TRBV4-2 to TRBJ1-2, with TRBD1 identical over 7 bases. The trim removed 1 base at V and 4 bases at J, leaving 9 bases unmatched. The germline V gene has CDR1 LGHNA and CDR2 YNFKEQ. The CDR3 runs to 16 residues. CDR3 in amino acids: CASSQGNRGAVYGYTF. The CDR3 DNA follows: TGTGCCAGCAGCCAAGGGAACAGGGGCGCGGTCTATGGCTACACCTTC.

There are a few counts of this clonotype. The V and J genes are TRBV4-2 and TRBJ2-7, with TRBD2 as a possible D gene (6 bases). This CDR3 spans 16 amino acids. Trimming took off 5 bases at V and 6 bases at J, with 23 bases between the two ends. From germline, CDR1 is LGHNA and CDR2 YNFKEQ. The CDR3 DNA sequence: TGTGCCAGCAGCTTCCGAGGGGTCGGGGGTTCGCGCGAGCAGTACTTC. Residues: CASSFRGVGGSREQYF.

This clonotype was observed at least ten times. The CDR3 is CASSYARPGAVLYNEQFF. The DNA for the CDR3 is TGTGCCAGCAGTTACGCAAGGCCCGGGGCCGTATTGTACAATGAGCAGTTCTTC. This rearrangement joins TRBV6-6 to TRBJ2-1; D is possibly TRBD1 or TRBD2 (5 bases each). CDR3 length: 18 residues. V shed 2 bases and J shed 4 bases, with 21 bases lying between them. CDR1 and CDR2 (germline): MNHNY, SVGAGI (reference sequence).

This clonotype was observed at least ten times. V is TRBV28 and J is TRBJ2-1, with TRBD2 matching over 8 bases. This CDR3 contains 12 residues. Trimming removed 5 bases from V and 12 bases from J; junction bases left unmatched: 6. Germline lookup yields CDR1 MDHEN and CDR2 SYDVKM. This chain's CDR3 is CASSQGLAGQFF. The CDR3 DNA sequence: TGTGCCAGCAGTCAAGGACTAGCCGGGCAGTTCTTC.

This clonotype was recorded at least ten times. This chain uses TRBV7-8 with TRBJ1-5; tentatively, D is TRBD1 (5 bases). V was clipped by 2 bases and J by 2 bases, with 10 bases between them. There are 15 residues in the CDR3. Germline V gene sequence: CDR1 SGHVS, CDR2 FQNEAQ. The CDR3 DNA is TGTGCCAGCAGCTTAAGGAGGGGTGGCAATCAGCCCCAGCATTTT. Protein product: CASSLRRGGNQPQHF.